Listed below are T cell receptor beta chains from one sample, sequenced in a study of shared clonotypes between healthy human individuals. TCRdb's table, derived via immunoSEQ multiplex PCR, lists solely in-frame clones and lacks some. The repertoire holds hundreds of thousands of clones, with about 96% as singletons. The sample taken for sequencing was naive CD8+ T cells sorted from blood. The receptors were gathered from a man aged 25 to 40 in good health. CDR3s include the opening cysteine and the closing phenylalanine or tryptophan. D genes are given only for firm matches. Some rows have no size entry. The others give once, few or many, or a class for an expanded clone.

CDR3aa: CASSEGLTTGELFF; CDR3nt: TGCGCCAGCAGTGAGGGACTCACCACCGGGGAGCTGTTTTTT; j_gene: TRBJ2-2; v_gene: TRBV10-1; abundance: .; d_gene: .
CDR3aa: CASKNDRADEAFF; CDR3nt: TGCGCCAGCAAAAATGACAGGGCTGATGAAGCTTTCTTT; j_gene: TRBJ1-1; v_gene: TRBV5-1; abundance: .; d_gene: TRBD1
CDR3aa: CATSSRDANEQFF; CDR3nt: TGTGCCACCAGCAGTAGGGACGCCAATGAGCAGTTCTTC; j_gene: TRBJ2-1; v_gene: TRBV15; abundance: .; d_gene: .
CDR3aa: CASSPLAGVAYEQYF; CDR3nt: TGTGCCAGCAGCCCCTTAGCAGGGGTTGCCTACGAGCAGTACTTC; j_gene: TRBJ2-7; v_gene: TRBV7-9; abundance: .; d_gene: .
CDR3aa: CASSLGHRSYEQYF; CDR3nt: TGTGCCAGCAGCCTGGGACACCGCTCCTACGAGCAGTACTTC; j_gene: TRBJ2-7; v_gene: TRBV6-5; abundance: .; d_gene: .
CDR3aa: CAISPSSYNEQFF; CDR3nt: TGTGCCATCAGTCCGAGCTCCTACAATGAGCAGTTCTTC; j_gene: TRBJ2-1; v_gene: TRBV10-3; abundance: few; d_gene: .
CDR3aa: CASSQEVRRESVAEAFF; CDR3nt: TGCGCCAGCAGCCAAGAAGTTCGCAGGGAATCAGTCGCTGAAGCTTTCTTT; j_gene: TRBJ1-1; v_gene: TRBV4-3; abundance: .; d_gene: .
CDR3aa: CASTQVGGTGELFF; CDR3nt: TGCGCCAGCACACAGGTGGGGGGCACCGGGGAGCTGTTTTTT; j_gene: TRBJ2-2; v_gene: TRBV5-1; abundance: .; d_gene: .
CDR3aa: CASGNYEQYF; CDR3nt: TGTGCCAGCGGCAACTACGAGCAGTACTTC; j_gene: TRBJ2-7; v_gene: TRBV11-2; abundance: .; d_gene: .
CDR3aa: CSVEVPVSGSWQETQYF; CDR3nt: TGCAGCGTTGAGGTTCCAGTTAGCGGGAGTTGGCAAGAGACCCAGTACTTC; j_gene: TRBJ2-5; v_gene: TRBV29-1; abundance: .; d_gene: TRBD2
CDR3aa: CASGGDSYEQYF; CDR3nt: TGTGCCAGCGGAGGGGATTCCTACGAGCAGTACTTC; j_gene: TRBJ2-7; v_gene: TRBV25-1; abundance: .; d_gene: .
CDR3aa: CASTSSSYEQYF; CDR3nt: TGTGCCAGCACCTCGAGCTCCTACGAGCAGTACTTC; j_gene: TRBJ2-7; v_gene: TRBV27; abundance: .; d_gene: .
CDR3aa: CASSFNIWGRTYEQYF; CDR3nt: TGTGCCAGCAGCTTTAACATTTGGGGCAGGACCTACGAGCAGTACTTC; j_gene: TRBJ2-7; v_gene: TRBV11-2; abundance: .; d_gene: .
CDR3aa: CASGDPGGGYNEQFF; CDR3nt: TGTGCTAGTGGTGACCCAGGGGGCGGCTACAATGAGCAGTTCTTC; j_gene: TRBJ2-1; v_gene: TRBV12-5; abundance: .; d_gene: TRBD1
CDR3aa: CASSLEGIRGETQYF; CDR3nt: TGCGCCAGCAGCTTGGAGGGGATCAGGGGTGAGACCCAGTACTTC; j_gene: TRBJ2-5; v_gene: TRBV5-1; abundance: .; d_gene: .
CDR3aa: CASSLGRSLLGYTF; CDR3nt: TGTGCCAGCAGCTTAGGTCGCAGCCTTTTGGGCTACACCTTC; j_gene: TRBJ1-2; v_gene: TRBV13; abundance: .; d_gene: .
CDR3aa: CASSADSSYEQYF; CDR3nt: TGTGCCAGCAGCGCCGACAGCTCCTACGAGCAGTACTTC; j_gene: TRBJ2-7; v_gene: TRBV7-9; abundance: .; d_gene: .
CDR3aa: CATSREGTSNEQFF; CDR3nt: TGTGCCACCAGCAGAGAGGGGACCAGCAATGAGCAGTTCTTC; j_gene: TRBJ2-1; v_gene: TRBV15; abundance: .; d_gene: .
CDR3aa: CSAWGEYEQYF; CDR3nt: TGCAGCGCTTGGGGGGAATACGAGCAGTACTTC; j_gene: TRBJ2-7; v_gene: TRBV29-1; abundance: .; d_gene: .
CDR3aa: CASSDRLAGAITDTQYF; CDR3nt: TGTGCCAGCAGCGACCGACTAGCGGGAGCCATCACAGATACGCAGTATTTT; j_gene: TRBJ2-3; v_gene: TRBV9; abundance: .; d_gene: TRBD2
CDR3aa: CASSQRDYTDTQYF; CDR3nt: TGTGCCAGCAGCCAAAGGGACTACACAGATACGCAGTATTTT; j_gene: TRBJ2-3; v_gene: TRBV4-2; abundance: once; d_gene: TRBD2
CDR3aa: CASSLGTGGAGEKLFF; CDR3nt: TGCGCCAGCAGCTTAGGGACAGGGGGCGCGGGTGAAAAACTGTTTTTT; j_gene: TRBJ1-4; v_gene: TRBV5-1; abundance: .; d_gene: TRBD1
CDR3aa: CAWSLAFGYEQYF; CDR3nt: TGTGCCTGGAGCCTAGCATTTGGCTACGAGCAGTACTTC; j_gene: TRBJ2-7; v_gene: TRBV30; abundance: .; d_gene: .
CDR3aa: CASSLQGAEEQYF; CDR3nt: TGTGCCAGCAGCTTACAGGGGGCTGAGGAGCAGTACTTC; j_gene: TRBJ2-7; v_gene: TRBV5-4; abundance: .; d_gene: TRBD1
CDR3aa: CATVGSGRLWELFF; CDR3nt: TGTGCCACAGTGGGTAGCGGGAGGCTGTGGGAGCTGTTTTTT; j_gene: TRBJ2-2; v_gene: TRBV11-2; abundance: once; d_gene: TRBD2
CDR3aa: CASSQGQGVYNEQFF; CDR3nt: TGCGCCAGCAGCCAGGGACAGGGTGTATACAATGAGCAGTTCTTC; j_gene: TRBJ2-1; v_gene: TRBV4-1; abundance: .; d_gene: TRBD1
CDR3aa: CASSVLGLQETQYF; CDR3nt: TGTGCCAGCAGTGTACTAGGTCTTCAAGAGACCCAGTACTTC; j_gene: TRBJ2-5; v_gene: TRBV28; abundance: .; d_gene: .
CDR3aa: CASSLALGNREYEQYF; CDR3nt: TGTGCCAGCAGCTTAGCGCTCGGGAACAGGGAGTACGAGCAGTACTTC; j_gene: TRBJ2-7; v_gene: TRBV7-2; abundance: .; d_gene: .
CDR3aa: CASTNLAGANNEQFF; CDR3nt: TGTGCCAGCACCAATCTAGCGGGGGCTAACAATGAGCAGTTCTTC; j_gene: TRBJ2-1; v_gene: TRBV6-5; abundance: .; d_gene: TRBD2
CDR3aa: CASSPVGGTVNEKLFF; CDR3nt: TGTGCCAGCTCACCAGTGGGGGGTACCGTTAATGAAAAACTGTTTTTT; j_gene: TRBJ1-4; v_gene: TRBV18; abundance: .; d_gene: .
CDR3aa: CASSEERLLVRATNEKLFF; CDR3nt: TGTGCCAGCAGTGAAGAGCGACTCCTAGTTCGGGCAACTAATGAAAAACTGTTTTTT; j_gene: TRBJ1-4; v_gene: TRBV6-1; abundance: .; d_gene: .
CDR3aa: CASRDTSGRAFPYEQYF; CDR3nt: TGTGCCAGCAGAGATACTAGCGGGAGGGCCTTCCCCTACGAGCAGTACTTC; j_gene: TRBJ2-7; v_gene: TRBV2; abundance: .; d_gene: TRBD2
CDR3aa: CASSLLAGSYEQYF; CDR3nt: TGTGCCAGCAGTTTATTAGCTGGCTCCTACGAGCAGTACTTC; j_gene: TRBJ2-7; v_gene: TRBV27; abundance: .; d_gene: .
CDR3aa: CSVEDPGQGLRDTQYF; CDR3nt: TGCAGCGTTGAAGATCCGGGACAGGGACTTCGAGATACGCAGTATTTT; j_gene: TRBJ2-3; v_gene: TRBV29-1; abundance: once; d_gene: TRBD1
CDR3aa: CSVEETGHQETQYF; CDR3nt: TGCAGCGTTGAAGAGACAGGACACCAAGAGACCCAGTACTTC; j_gene: TRBJ2-5; v_gene: TRBV29-1; abundance: .; d_gene: .
CDR3aa: CANSPTDVQIGRFSYEQYF; CDR3nt: TGTGCCAACAGTCCAACCGACGTACAGATCGGTAGGTTCTCCTACGAGCAGTACTTC; j_gene: TRBJ2-7; v_gene: TRBV28; abundance: .; d_gene: .
CDR3aa: CASSTGGPGQYF; CDR3nt: TGTGCCAGCAGTACCGGGGGGCCTGGGCAGTACTTC; j_gene: TRBJ2-5; v_gene: TRBV2; abundance: .; d_gene: .
CDR3aa: CASSGPESSYEQYF; CDR3nt: TGTGCCAGCAGCGGACCGGAGAGCTCCTACGAGCAGTACTTC; j_gene: TRBJ2-7; v_gene: TRBV11-2; abundance: .; d_gene: .
CDR3aa: CASSLIGEAGASYEQYF; CDR3nt: TGTGCCAGCAGCTTAATAGGGGAGGCGGGAGCGTCCTACGAGCAGTACTTC; j_gene: TRBJ2-7; v_gene: TRBV7-9; abundance: .; d_gene: TRBD2
CDR3aa: CAWGRGDYNEQFF; CDR3nt: TGTGCCTGGGGCCGGGGGGACTACAATGAGCAGTTCTTC; j_gene: TRBJ2-1; v_gene: TRBV30; abundance: .; d_gene: TRBD2
CDR3aa: CASSFPHRYAEQYF; CDR3nt: TGTGCCAGCAGTTTCCCTCACAGGTACGCGGAGCAGTACTTC; j_gene: TRBJ2-7; v_gene: TRBV28; abundance: .; d_gene: .
CDR3aa: CASSQLGFVRLHNEQFF; CDR3nt: TGCGCCAGCAGCCAACTGGGATTTGTAAGGCTCCACAATGAGCAGTTCTTC; j_gene: TRBJ2-1; v_gene: TRBV4-1; abundance: .; d_gene: .
CDR3aa: CASSIGTPRSKNIQYF; CDR3nt: TGTGCCAGTAGTATAGGGACGCCGAGGTCCAAAAACATTCAGTACTTC; j_gene: TRBJ2-4; v_gene: TRBV19; abundance: .; d_gene: .
CDR3aa: CASSEGFYEQYF; CDR3nt: TGTGCCAGCAGTGAAGGGTTCTACGAGCAGTACTTC; j_gene: TRBJ2-7; v_gene: TRBV2; abundance: .; d_gene: .
CDR3aa: CASSPGTDTQYF; CDR3nt: TGTGCCAGCAGCCCTGGTACAGATACGCAGTATTTT; j_gene: TRBJ2-3; v_gene: TRBV27; abundance: .; d_gene: .
CDR3aa: CASSGSGSGNEQFF; CDR3nt: TGTGCCAGCAGTGGTAGCGGGTCGGGAAATGAGCAGTTCTTC; j_gene: TRBJ2-1; v_gene: TRBV6-5; abundance: .; d_gene: TRBD2
CDR3aa: CASTKRTGREQYF; CDR3nt: TGTGCCAGCACCAAAAGGACAGGCCGCGAGCAGTACTTC; j_gene: TRBJ2-7; v_gene: TRBV28; abundance: .; d_gene: TRBD1
CDR3aa: CASLPSRTLKPYNEQFF; CDR3nt: TGTGCCAGCCTCCCTTCTAGGACCCTAAAACCCTACAATGAGCAGTTCTTC; j_gene: TRBJ2-1; v_gene: TRBV2; abundance: .; d_gene: .
CDR3aa: CASSFEPSGYEQFF; CDR3nt: TGTGCCAGCAGTTTCGAGCCCAGCGGGTATGAGCAGTTCTTC; j_gene: TRBJ2-1; v_gene: TRBV27; abundance: .; d_gene: .
CDR3aa: CASSSGDAGELFF; CDR3nt: TGTGCCAGCAGTTCAGGGGATGCCGGGGAGCTGTTTTTT; j_gene: TRBJ2-2; v_gene: TRBV6-5; abundance: once; d_gene: .
CDR3aa: CASTPLAGMNEQFF; CDR3nt: TGTGCCAGCACCCCACTAGCGGGAATGAATGAGCAGTTCTTC; j_gene: TRBJ2-1; v_gene: TRBV13; abundance: .; d_gene: TRBD2
CDR3aa: CASLAGGPTDTQYF; CDR3nt: TGTGCCAGCCTAGCGGGAGGGCCTACAGATACGCAGTATTTT; j_gene: TRBJ2-3; v_gene: TRBV6-1; abundance: .; d_gene: TRBD2
CDR3aa: CASSLFRGTTDTQYF; CDR3nt: TGTGCCAGCAGCCTATTTAGGGGGACCACAGATACGCAGTATTTT; j_gene: TRBJ2-3; v_gene: TRBV7-6; abundance: .; d_gene: .
CDR3aa: CASSLAQGSTDTQYF; CDR3nt: TGTGCCAGCAGCTTAGCTCAGGGGAGCACAGATACGCAGTATTTT; j_gene: TRBJ2-3; v_gene: TRBV7-9; abundance: .; d_gene: .
CDR3aa: CASSSADRYEQYF; CDR3nt: TGTGCCAGCAGCTCGGCGGACAGGTACGAGCAGTACTTC; j_gene: TRBJ2-7; v_gene: TRBV5-5; abundance: .; d_gene: TRBD1
CDR3aa: CAWSDGTSGTHNEQFF; CDR3nt: TGTGCCTGGAGTGACGGGACTAGCGGGACACACAATGAGCAGTTCTTC; j_gene: TRBJ2-1; v_gene: TRBV30; abundance: .; d_gene: TRBD2
CDR3aa: CSVEFSSGELHTEAFF; CDR3nt: TGCAGCGTTGAATTTTCCTCTGGAGAGCTCCACACTGAAGCTTTCTTT; j_gene: TRBJ1-1; v_gene: TRBV29-1; abundance: .; d_gene: .
CDR3aa: CASSYLAGAYNEQFF; CDR3nt: TGTGCCAGCAGCTATCTAGCGGGAGCCTACAATGAGCAGTTCTTC; j_gene: TRBJ2-1; v_gene: TRBV14; abundance: .; d_gene: TRBD2
CDR3aa: CASSLALPRGDGYTF; CDR3nt: TGTGCCAGCAGCTTAGCGCTCCCAAGGGGTGATGGCTACACCTTC; j_gene: TRBJ1-2; v_gene: TRBV7-9; abundance: .; d_gene: .
CDR3aa: CASSSYPASGANVLTF; CDR3nt: TGTGCCAGCAGCTCCTATCCCGCCTCTGGGGCCAACGTCCTGACTTTC; j_gene: TRBJ2-6; v_gene: TRBV7-3; abundance: .; d_gene: .